This TCR beta chain appears in the sequencing data of a study of blood T cell repertoires in COVID-19. The protocol was immunoSEQ multiplex PCR, while the TCRdb copy is restricted to in-frame clones and leaves out a portion. The sample has approximately 90,000 clones; roughly 87% are singletons. The CDR3 loop spans 14 amino acids. Germline CDR1 MRHNA, CDR2 SNTAGT. Deletions cut 4 bases from V and 3 bases from J, with 12 bases between. This chain links TRBV6-4 with TRBJ1-1; tentatively, D is TRBD1 (6 bases). Input material: peripheral blood. The receptor comes from a man aged 60 to 75 with acute or convalescent COVID-19. In DNA form, the CDR3 reads TGTGCCAGCAGTGTGAACAGGGCGGACACTGAAGCTTTCTTT. As protein: CASSVNRADTEAFF.